This T cell receptor beta chain was sequenced for a study of blood T cell repertoires in COVID-19 (dated by TCRdb to about 2020). Study-level background: The collaborator samples originated in the United States, Italy and Spain and spanned the acute and convalescent phases of COVID-19. HLA class I and class II types, where available, came from metadata supplied by the sample provider rather than from assay-based typing. The samples were drawn from two sources: the first 160 participants of the ongoing ImmuneRACE study, and 1,254 subjects contributed by 6 global collaborators. The dataset comprised deeply sampled blood TCRbeta repertoires from subjects exposed to, actively infected with, or recovered from COVID-19. A de-identified subject ID, COVID-19 status, age in years and sex were almost always included in the sample metadata. A freely available public database, intended as a resource for researchers studying the immune response to SARS-CoV-2, is where the repertoires were released. The material from the prospective study consisted of cDNA or gDNA derived from T cells, B-cell-depleted T cells, or PBMCs. Paper-wide results and their limitations: The amount of clinical and demographic metadata varied by source and participant and was provided uncurated.

A remark on this clone: Its antigen remains undetermined. Base qualities are not provided; no much larger clone lies one nucleotide away.

The immunoSEQ Assay, a bias-controlled multiplex PCR, was used to amplify TCRbeta CDR3 regions from genomic DNA. In the source study's methods: Nucleated cell counts per sample were estimated from amplification of reference gene primers within the assay. Sequence reads were collapsed and filtered to measure the absolute abundance of every unique TCRbeta CDR3 rearrangement. For each sample, productive Simpson clonality was calculated as the square root of Simpson's diversity index across productive rearrangements. TCRdb stores this immuneACCESS table with in-frame sequences only. Part of the clones is absent; in the studies checked, under half of the shortfall reflects unresolved V genes, and no reason is known for the rest. That table is the source of V, J and clone size, and D and trimming were worked out from the DNA. The sample includes around 160,000 clones, with roughly 84% observed a single time. The ten largest clonotypes hold more than 4.5% of the sample.

V is cut by 6 bases and J by 4 bases, and the space between the germline ends is 13 bases. CDR1 and CDR2 were assigned from the germline V gene (reference sequence) as MNHEY and SMNVEV. CDR3 length: 13 amino acids, cysteine to phenylalanine. Of the read, only the CDR3 DNA is kept; its 39 bases are in frame from base 1. In the prospective study, participants were roughly 18 to 89 years old, resided in about two dozen geographic areas of the United States, and were enrolled through a virtual design. Cohort assignment in the prospective study relied on participant-reported clinical history from a screening survey and a study questionnaire. Exposed participants had been in contact, within 2 weeks of entering the study, with a person who had a PCR-confirmed or clinician-diagnosed case of COVID-19. Each participant in the prospective study had whole blood, serum and a nasopharyngeal or oropharyngeal swab collected by mobile phlebotomists. Participants in the prospective study had the option to provide additional blood draws and questionnaires over a roughly 2-month period. Before DNA extraction, prospective study blood samples were shipped either frozen or at room temperature.

This clonotype was obtained from a woman in her fifties or sixties who had been exposed to COVID-19. The rearrangement joined TRBV27 to TRBJ2-7; the D segment could be TRBD1, given 6 matching bases. The material sequenced was PBMCs or T cells enriched from blood (not recorded which). The nucleotides read TGTGCCAGCAGGGGCAGGGGAAGTTACGAGCAGTACTTC. This is translated as CASRGRGSYEQYF.